These 6 T cell receptor beta chains share one sample of origin, sequenced in a study of blood T cells in healthy people across ages. With a J-beta primer mix and a sample-barcoded 5' primer, a second PCR ran about 6 to 11 cycles. In TCRdb, the 5' RACE reads were re-called with MiXCR into one record per CDR3 protein. The sample gives roughly 700,000 distinct CDR3 sequences, about half of which show up once; 30% to 40% is in the top ten. Sample: blood. The receptors derive from an older woman in good health.

V and J are TRBV5-1 and TRBJ2-1; TRBD1 matches 10 bases. In germline, CDR1 is SGHRS, CDR2 YFSETQ. The CDR3 runs to 14 residues. V lost 3 bases, J lost 8 bases, and 5 bases stayed unmatched. The CDR3 is CASSSTGTGDEQFF. The CDR3, as DNA: TGCGCCAGCAGCTCTACCGGGACAGGGGATGAGCAGTTCTTC.

The CDR3 DNA reads TGCAGTGCTAGTTGGCCAGGGGGCCAAGAGACCCAGTACTTC. Protein product: CSASWPGGQETQYF. The chain links TRBV20-1 to TRBJ2-5, with 7 bases that match TRBD1. CDR1 is DFQATT and CDR2 is SNEGSKA in the germline V gene (reference sequence). The CDR3 length is 14 residues. The V gene end was trimmed by 3 bases and the J gene end by 1 base; junction bases not matched to a gene: 5.

At least ten counts were recorded for this clonotype. At one boundary the junction diverges from the germline segment, which might be a read error. This chain uses TRBV7-7 with TRBJ2-7, with a weak D call TRBD1 (5 bases). Germline CDR1 is SSHAT and CDR2 is FNYEAQ (reference sequence). CDR3 length: 17 amino acids. CDR3 residues: CASSLGPTDGHYYEQYF. In nucleotides, the CDR3 is TGTGCTAGCAGCTTAGGACCGACCGACGGACACTACTACGAGCAGTACTTC.

The V call is TRBV12-3 or TRBV12-4, the J call TRBJ2-5; D unclear. V lost 2 bases to trimming and J lost 2 bases, with 6 bases between them. The CDR3 spans 13 residues. CDR3 DNA sequence: TGTGCCAGCAGTTTAAGGGATCAAGAGACCCAGTACTTC. This encodes CASSLRDQETQYF.

The gene calls are TRBV20-1 and TRBJ2-4; D assignment may be TRBD1 or TRBD2 (5 bases each). The last part of the DNA fits TRBJ2-7 better; the J call may be wrong. This CDR3 contains 14 residues. Germline V gene data show CDR1 as DFQATT and CDR2 as SNEGSKA (reference sequence). CDR3 sequence: CSASPAGDDYEQYF. The DNA of the CDR3 is TGCAGTGCGTCTCCAGCTGGGGACGACTACGAGCAGTACTTC.

This clonotype was picked up many times. V and J are TRBV9 and TRBJ2-4; D is possibly TRBD1 (5 bases). The germline V gene has CDR1 SGDLS and CDR2 YYNGEE. Trimming took off 0 bases at V and 10 bases at J, with 8 bases between the two ends. CDR3 length: 12 amino acids. The CDR3 DNA reads TGTGCCAGCAGCGTAGATCAGGGAATTCAGTACTTC. This sequence encodes CASSVDQGIQYF. Supplemented by reference TRBV9 and TRBJ2-4, the full variable domain reads DSGVTQTPKHLITATGQRVTLRCSPRSGDLSVYWYQQSLDQGLQFLIQYYNGEERAKGNILERFSAQQFPDLHSELNLSSLELGDSALYFCASSVDQGIQYFGAGTRLSVL.